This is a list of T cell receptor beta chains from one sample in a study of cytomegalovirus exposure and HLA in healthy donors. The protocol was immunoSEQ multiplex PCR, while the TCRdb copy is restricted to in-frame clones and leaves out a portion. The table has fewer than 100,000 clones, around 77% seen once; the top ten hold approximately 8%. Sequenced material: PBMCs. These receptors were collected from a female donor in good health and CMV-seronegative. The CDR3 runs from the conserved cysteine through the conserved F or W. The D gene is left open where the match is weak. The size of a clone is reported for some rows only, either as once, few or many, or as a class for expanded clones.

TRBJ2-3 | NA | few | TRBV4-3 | TGCGCCAGCAGCCGCCTACTGGGACTCCCGCCCCCGGATACGCAGTATTTT | CASSRLLGLPPPDTQYF
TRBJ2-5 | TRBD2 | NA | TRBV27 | TGTGCCAGCAGTTTGACTAGCGGGGGGGCCCAAGAGACCCAGTACTTC | CASSLTSGGAQETQYF
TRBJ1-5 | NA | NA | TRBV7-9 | TGTTCCAGCAGCTTAGAGGTGCCTGGACAGTACTATAGCAATCAGCCCCAGCATTTT | CSSSLEVPGQYYSNQPQHF
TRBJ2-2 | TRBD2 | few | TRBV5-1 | TGCGCCAGCAGCTCCGGGGGAATAGCGGGAGCCACCGGGGAGCTGTTTTTT | CASSSGGIAGATGELFF
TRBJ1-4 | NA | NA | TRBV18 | TGTGCCAGCTCACCCGACCGGGGGGGGAATGAAAAACTGTTTTTT | CASSPDRGGNEKLFF
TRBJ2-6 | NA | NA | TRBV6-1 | TGTGCCAGCAGACCAGGGTTAGGGGCCAACGTCCTGACTTTC | CASRPGLGANVLTF
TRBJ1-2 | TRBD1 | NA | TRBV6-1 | TGTGCCAGCAGTGCGGGGTGGACAGGATTTGGCTACACCTTC | CASSAGWTGFGYTF
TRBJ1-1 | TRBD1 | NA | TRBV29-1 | TGCAGCGTTGACCTAAGTTTGGTCAACTACAGGGGCGCGATGAACACTGAAGCTTTCTTT | CSVDLSLVNYRGAMNTEAFF
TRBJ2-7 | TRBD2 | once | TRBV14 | TGTGCCAGCAGCCAGGGACTAGCGGGCCGAAGGTACTTC | CASSQGLAGRRYF
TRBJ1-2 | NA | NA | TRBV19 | TGTGCCAGTAGTACGGGAGGATCGAACTATGGCTACACCTTC | CASSTGGSNYGYTF
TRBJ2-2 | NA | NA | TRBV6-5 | TGTGCCAGCAGTTCCAGCACCGGGGAGCTGTTTTTT | CASSSSTGELFF
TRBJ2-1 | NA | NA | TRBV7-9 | TGTGCCAGCAGCTTAGTGCTCGGTTACAATGAGCAGTTCTTC | CASSLVLGYNEQFF
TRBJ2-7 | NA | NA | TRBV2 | TGTGCCAGCAGTGAGGGCAATTCCTACGAGCAGTACTTC | CASSEGNSYEQYF
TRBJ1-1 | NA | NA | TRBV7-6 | TGTGCCAGCAGACAAGGACAGTTAAACACTGAAGCTTTCTTT | CASRQGQLNTEAFF
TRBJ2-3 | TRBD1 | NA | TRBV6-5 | TGTGCCAGCAGCAAATCCGGGACAGGGGTAGATACGCAGTATTTT | CASSKSGTGVDTQYF
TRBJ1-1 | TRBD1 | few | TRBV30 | TGTGCCTGGAGGAAGGACAGGGTCCCTGAAGCTTTCTTT | CAWRKDRVPEAFF
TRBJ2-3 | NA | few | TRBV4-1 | TGCGCCAGCAGCCAAGATGAGTGCGGAGCGGGTAGCCTTAGGGGCACAGATACGCAGTATTTT | CASSQDECGAGSLRGTDTQYF
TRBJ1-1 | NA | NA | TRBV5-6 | TGTGCCAGCAGCCACAATACACTCCGAGGGACTGAAGCTTTCTTT | CASSHNTLRGTEAFF
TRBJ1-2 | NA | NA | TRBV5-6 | TGTGCCAGCAGCTTCCCCGACAGATCCGGCTACACCTTC | CASSFPDRSGYTF
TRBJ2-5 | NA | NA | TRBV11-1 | TGTGCCAGCAGCCCCGGGGTGGGTCGAGAGACCCAGTACTTC | CASSPGVGRETQYF
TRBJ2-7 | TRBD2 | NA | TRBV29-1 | TGCAGCGTTGAAGCGGGAGGGGCCCAGGAGCAGTACTTC | CSVEAGGAQEQYF
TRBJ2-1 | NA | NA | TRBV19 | TGTGCCAGTAGTATGACGCCGCGAGCCTTAAGGGGTGAGCAGTTCTTC | CASSMTPRALRGEQFF
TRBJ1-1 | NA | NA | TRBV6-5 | TGTGCCAGCAGTCATCCGGGACAGAACACTGAAGCTTTCTTT | CASSHPGQNTEAFF
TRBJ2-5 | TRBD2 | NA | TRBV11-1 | TGTGCCAGCAGCTCGAGGACTAGGCGGGAGACCCAGTACTTC | CASSSRTRRETQYF
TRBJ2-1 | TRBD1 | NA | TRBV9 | TGTGCCAGCAGCACCCACCGGGACAGGGTCTACAATGAGCAGTTCTTC | CASSTHRDRVYNEQFF
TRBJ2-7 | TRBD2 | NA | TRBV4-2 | TGTGCCAGCAGCCAAGCCCAGGGAAGCGGGGATTCCTACGAGCAGTACTTC | CASSQAQGSGDSYEQYF
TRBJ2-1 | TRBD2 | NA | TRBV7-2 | TGTGCCAGCAGCTTAGCTGGGGTAGCGGGAGTTCAGTTCTTC | CASSLAGVAGVQFF
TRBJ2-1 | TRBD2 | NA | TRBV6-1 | TGTGCCAGCAGCCGGACTAGCGATTACAATGAGCAGTTCTTC | CASSRTSDYNEQFF
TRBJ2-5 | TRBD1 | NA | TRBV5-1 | TGCGCGTCAAGGAAAGGGACAGTCCAAGAGACCCAGTACTTC | CASRKGTVQETQYF
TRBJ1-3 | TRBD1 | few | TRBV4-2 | TGTGCCAGCAGCGCGGGACAGGGGGGAAACACCATATATTTT | CASSAGQGGNTIYF
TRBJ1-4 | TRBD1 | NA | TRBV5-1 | TGCGCCAGCAGCCAAAAATCCGGGACAGGGAATGAAAAACTGTTTTTT | CASSQKSGTGNEKLFF